Shown below are 17 T cell receptor beta chains from a single sample sequenced in a study of cytomegalovirus exposure and HLA in healthy donors. 13 Jbeta primers and 60 Vbeta primers were used for the PCR. Profiled with immunoSEQ multiplex PCR; TCRdb holds only in-frame clones, not every one. Its clone listing holds tens of thousands of clones. Sequencing used PBMCs. The source of these receptors is a female donor in good health and CMV-seronegative.

J is TRBJ1-6 and V is TRBV6-1, with 9 bases identical to TRBD1. The trim removed 3 bases at V and 10 bases at J, leaving 13 bases unmatched. Germline-derived CDR1 and CDR2 are MNHNS and SASEGT. The CDR3 loop spans 17 amino acids. The CDR3 protein is CASSDGFGQGNRSPLHF. The CDR3 DNA reads as TGTGCCAGCAGTGACGGATTCGGACAGGGGAATAGGTCACCCCTCCACTTT.

The chain's CDR3 is CASSFVSGATYNEQFF. The DNA for the CDR3 is TGCGCCAGCAGCTTCGTCTCAGGGGCCACCTACAATGAGCAGTTCTTC. J is TRBJ2-1 and V is TRBV5-1; perhaps TRBD1 as D (6 bases). The CDR3 has 16 amino acids. V was shortened by 2 bases and J by 2 bases, with 14 bases between the two germline ends. Germline CDR1 reads SGHRS; CDR2 reads YFSETQ. The variable domain in full, with the rest retrieved from reference TRBV5-1 and TRBJ2-1, is KAGVTQTPRYLIKTRGQQVTLSCSPISGHRSVSWYQQTPGQGLQFLFEYFSETQRNKGNFPGRFSGRQFSNSRSEMNVSTLELGDSALYLCASSFVSGATYNEQFFGPGTRLTVL.

DNA of the CDR3: TGTGCCAGCACCGGGGGTGTTTATGGCTACACCTTC. Protein product: CASTGGVYGYTF. The J gene is TRBJ1-2, the V gene TRBV2; weak D call: TRBD1 (5 bases). V was clipped by 7 bases and J by 5 bases, with 11 bases between them. This CDR3 contains 12 residues. The germline V gene has CDR1 SNHLY and CDR2 FYNNEI.

The chain joins TRBV6-1 to TRBJ2-7, with D maybe TRBD2 (5 bases). Deletions cut 4 bases from V and 1 base from J, with 8 bases between. The CDR3 is 13 residues long. Per the germline V gene, CDR1 is MNHNS and CDR2 is SASEGT. The CDR3 protein is CASSGLYSYEQYF. CDR3 DNA sequence: TGTGCCAGCAGTGGACTATATTCCTACGAGCAGTACTTC.

The rearrangement joins TRBV27 to TRBJ2-1; 7 nucleotides line up with TRBD1. The CDR3 has 15 residues. The germline CDR1 and CDR2 sequences are MNHEY and SMNVEV (reference sequence). The trim removed 6 bases at V and 4 bases at J, leaving 9 bases unmatched. CDR3 amino acids: CASSLGQVPYNEQFF. In DNA form, the CDR3 reads TGTGCCAGCAGCCTCGGACAGGTCCCTTACAATGAGCAGTTCTTC.

The V call is TRBV30, the J call TRBJ1-1; D is ambiguous. Germline CDR1 GTSNPN, CDR2 SVGIG (reference sequence). The CDR3 contains 13 residues. Trimming shortened V by 4 bases and J by 0 bases, and 9 bases separated the two germline ends. The CDR3 is CAWNRQLNTEAFF. CDR3 in DNA: TGTGCCTGGAATCGACAATTGAACACTGAAGCTTTCTTT. The full variable domain, with the rest looked up from reference TRBV30 and TRBJ1-1, is SQTIHQWPATLVQPVGSPLSLECTVEGTSNPNLYWYRQAAGRGLQLLFYSVGIGQISSEVPQNLSASRPQDRQFILSSKKLLLSDSGFYLCAWNRQLNTEAFFGQGTRLTVV.

This chain links TRBV6-1 with TRBJ1-5, with D perhaps matching TRBD1 (6 bases). The CDR3 loop spans 13 amino acids. The germline V gene encodes CDR1 MNHNS and CDR2 SASEGT. Trimming shortened V by 5 bases and J by 6 bases, and 11 bases separated the two germline ends. The CDR3 reads CASSPRGGQPQHF. The CDR3 DNA follows: TGTGCCAGCAGTCCCCGAGGGGGTCAGCCCCAGCATTTT.

The V and J genes are TRBV2 and TRBJ1-5; TRBD1 might be the D (5 bases). Germline CDR1 reads SNHLY; CDR2 reads FYNNEI. This CDR3 is 16 amino acids long. Trimming removed 1 base from V and 4 bases from J, with 14 bases in between. The CDR3 spells CASSEGGRRRNQPQHF. In DNA form, the CDR3 reads TGTGCCAGCAGTGAAGGGGGGAGGCGGAGGAATCAGCCCCAGCATTTT.

The chain has TRBV5-5 and TRBJ2-3; TRBD1 is a possible D gene (6 bases). The germline V gene encodes CDR1 SGHKS and CDR2 YYEKEE (reference sequence). The V end was cut by 3 bases, the J end by 3 bases, with 11 bases between. The CDR3 length is 14 residues. CDR3 amino acids: CASSSRTDTDTQYF. The CDR3 DNA reads TGTGCCAGCAGCTCGAGGACAGATACAGATACGCAGTATTTT. Filled out from reference TRBV5-5 and TRBJ2-3, the complete variable domain reads DAGVTQSPTHLIKTRGQQVTLRCSPISGHKSVSWYQQVLGQGPQFIFQYYEKEERGRGNFPDRFSARQFPNYSSELNVNALLLGDSALYLCASSSRTDTDTQYFGPGTRLTVL.

This chain joins TRBV6-5 and TRBJ1-1, with D possibly matching TRBD1 (6 bases). The CDR3 contains 14 residues. Trimming left V 2 bases short and J 3 bases short, with 10 bases between. CDR1 and CDR2 (germline): MNHEY, SVGAGI. The CDR3 protein is CASSYGGWDTEAFF. Written as DNA, the CDR3 is TGTGCCAGCAGTTACGGGGGCTGGGACACTGAAGCTTTCTTT.

J is TRBJ2-7 and V is TRBV5-1, with 7 bases that match TRBD1. V was clipped by 4 bases and J by 2 bases; unmatched bases: 6. Germline CDR1 is SGHRS and CDR2 is YFSETQ. The CDR3 contains 14 residues. CDR3 in DNA: TGCGCCAGCAGCCCCCGGACAGGACCCTACGAGCAGTACTTC. Its protein is CASSPRTGPYEQYF. The full variable domain, with the rest looked up from reference TRBV5-1 and TRBJ2-7, is KAGVTQTPRYLIKTRGQQVTLSCSPISGHRSVSWYQQTPGQGLQFLFEYFSETQRNKGNFPGRFSGRQFSNSRSEMNVSTLELGDSALYLCASSPRTGPYEQYFGPGTRLTVT.

V gene TRBV2 combines with J gene TRBJ1-5; perhaps TRBD1 as D (6 bases). V gave up 1 base and J gave up 6 bases, with 16 bases separating them. The CDR3 has 16 amino acids. Germline V lookup: CDR1 SNHLY, CDR2 FYNNEI. CDR3 in DNA: TGTGCCAGCAGTGAAGGGGATTACAGGGAGGGTCAGCCCCAGCATTTT. It is translated as CASSEGDYREGQPQHF.

The V gene is TRBV9, the J gene TRBJ1-6, with D uncertain. The V gene's germline CDR1 is SGDLS and CDR2 YYNGEE. There are 14 residues in the CDR3. V was trimmed by 4 bases and J by 0 bases, leaving 5 bases between them. The DNA of the CDR3 is TGTGCCAGCAGCATTAACTCCTATAATTCACCCCTCCACTTT. This encodes CASSINSYNSPLHF. The entire variable domain, with the rest obtained from reference TRBV9 and TRBJ1-6, is as follows: DSGVTQTPKHLITATGQRVTLRCSPRSGDLSVYWYQQSLDQGLQFLIQYYNGEERAKGNILERFSAQQFPDLHSELNLSSLELGDSALYFCASSINSYNSPLHFGNGTRLTVT.

J is TRBJ1-6 and V is TRBV30, with 9 bases identical to TRBD1. Germline V gene lookup returns CDR1 GTSNPN and CDR2 SVGIG (reference sequence). Trimming cost V 3 bases and J 9 bases; bases outside gene matches: 9. This CDR3 is 15 amino acids long. CDR3 sequence reads: CAWRQVGTGSSPLHF. Written as DNA, the CDR3 is TGTGCCTGGAGACAGGTCGGGACAGGGAGTTCACCCCTCCACTTT. Looking up the rest from reference TRBV30 and TRBJ1-6 gives the full variable domain: SQTIHQWPATLVQPVGSPLSLECTVEGTSNPNLYWYRQAAGRGLQLLFYSVGIGQISSEVPQNLSASRPQDRQFILSSKKLLLSDSGFYLCAWRQVGTGSSPLHFGNGTRLTVT.

The chain combines TRBV11-3 with TRBJ2-7; 11 nucleotides align to TRBD2. The CDR3 has 15 amino acids. Trimming removed 4 bases from V and 2 bases from J; junction bases left unmatched: 4. Looked up from germline, CDR1 is SGHNT and CDR2 is YENEEA. In DNA, the CDR3 is TGTGCCAGCAGCTCTACGGGACTAGCGGCCTACGAGCAGTACTTC. This encodes CASSSTGLAAYEQYF.

About this clone: An end of the junction does not agree with germline; a read error may underlie this. This chain links TRBV19 with TRBJ1-2; D gene ambiguous. CDR1 is LNHDA and CDR2 is SQIVND in the germline V gene (reference sequence). The CDR3 totals 11 residues. The CDR3 protein is CASSPVARPVF. The CDR3 DNA sequence: TGTGCCAGTAGCCCCGTCGCTAGACCCGTCTTC.

Regarding this clone: An end of the junction differs from the germline gene, which may be a read error. This chain connects TRBV9 to TRBJ2-7; TRBD2 is a possible D gene (6 bases). Germline CDR1 SGDLS, CDR2 YYNGEE. This CDR3 spans 15 amino acids. CDR3 DNA: TGTGCCAGCAGCGTAGAGGGCGGGGTCCAGTACGAGCAGTCCTTC. Encoded protein: CASSVEGGVQYEQSF.